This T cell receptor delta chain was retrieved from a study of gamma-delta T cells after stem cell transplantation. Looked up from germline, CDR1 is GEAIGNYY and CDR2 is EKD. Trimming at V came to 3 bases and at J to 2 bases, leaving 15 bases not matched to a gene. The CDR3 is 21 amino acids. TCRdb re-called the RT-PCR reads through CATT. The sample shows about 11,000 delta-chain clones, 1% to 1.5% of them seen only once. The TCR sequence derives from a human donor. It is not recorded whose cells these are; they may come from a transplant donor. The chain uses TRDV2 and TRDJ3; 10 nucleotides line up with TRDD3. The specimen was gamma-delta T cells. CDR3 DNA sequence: TGTGCCTGTGACGGTATACTGGGGGATCCCCACCGCGCCTGGGACACCCGACAGATGTTTTTC. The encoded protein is CACDGILGDPHRAWDTRQMFF.